A single sample gave rise to the 11 T cell receptor beta chains below, sequenced in a study of T-cell memory formation after mild COVID-19. MiXCR, applied by TCRdb to the 5' RACE reads, yields one record per CDR3 protein. The data hold roughly 320,000 distinct CDR3 sequences, with around 27% observed a single time. Specimen: PBMCs or a T cell subset sorted from them (not recorded which). The origin of the receptors is an adult woman who had mild COVID-19 (a few samples of this study predate the infection). Cell type and time point are not known.

The V gene is TRBV18, the J gene TRBJ1-4; D perhaps matches TRBD1 (6 bases). V dropped 8 bases and J dropped 4 bases, with 14 bases sitting between them. The CDR3 runs 14 residues. Germline CDR1 KGHSH, CDR2 LQKENI. The CDR3 region is CASPKGGRNEKLFF. CDR3 in DNA: TGTGCCAGCCCAAAGGGGGGCCGTAATGAAAAACTGTTTTTT.

The chain recombines TRBV15 with TRBJ2-1; D gene unclear. Trimming removed 0 bases from V and 12 bases from J, with 9 bases in between. CDR1 and CDR2 (germline): LNHNV, YYDKDF (reference sequence). The CDR3 length is 12 residues. CDR3 in DNA: TGTGCCACCAGCAGAGATAGGCTGGGGCAGTTCTTC. This codes for CATSRDRLGQFF.

The chain joins TRBV28 to TRBJ2-2; 8 positions agree with TRBD2. The V segment lost 5 bases and the J segment 4 bases; nucleotides outside the gene matches: 9. CDR1 MDHEN and CDR2 SYDVKM come from the germline V gene. The CDR3 has 16 amino acids. The CDR3 reads CASSRPLAGFTGELFF. CDR3 coding DNA: TGTGCCAGCAGTCGGCCATTAGCGGGATTCACCGGGGAGCTGTTTTTT.

The V gene is TRBV29-1, the J gene TRBJ2-7; D may be TRBD2 (6 bases). Trimming took off 7 bases at V and 4 bases at J, with 17 bases between the two ends. The CDR3 covers 13 residues. Germline V gene sequence: CDR1 SQVTM, CDR2 ANQGSEA. As DNA, the CDR3 is TGCAGCGCCCAAGCGGGCTCGCCTTACGAGCAGTACTTC. It specifies CSAQAGSPYEQYF.

The chain carries TRBV10-3 and TRBJ1-6; no definite D call. The V gene's germline CDR1 is ENHRY and CDR2 SYGVKD. The CDR3 totals 13 residues. V lost 3 bases and J lost 6, with 6 bases in between. The CDR3 here is CAISDSTNSPLHF. The CDR3 nucleotides read TGTGCCATCAGTGATTCCACTAATTCACCCCTCCACTTT.

The chain links TRBV6-1 to TRBJ1-5; D is unclear. V dropped 5 bases and J dropped 5 bases, with 4 bases sitting between them. This CDR3 has 11 amino acids. Germline CDR1 MNHNS, CDR2 SASEGT. The CDR3 protein is CASSSYQPQHF. DNA for the CDR3: TGTGCCAGCAGTTCGTATCAGCCCCAGCATTTT.

In this sample, this clonotype turned up a few times. Written as DNA, the CDR3 is TGTGCCACCAGTGATTTATCGGGGGCGGGAGAATACAATGAGCAGTTCTTC. Translation: CATSDLSGAGEYNEQFF. The chain couples TRBV24-1 to TRBJ2-1, with D possibly being TRBD2 (7 bases). The length of the CDR3 is 17 residues. V lost 1 base to trimming and J lost 4 bases, with 16 bases between them. Per the germline V gene, CDR1 is KGHDR and CDR2 is SFDVKD.

V gene TRBV27 combines with J gene TRBJ2-5, with D perhaps matching TRBD1 (6 bases). Trimming removed 2 bases from V and 8 bases from J, with 18 bases in between. The CDR3 is made up of 15 amino acids. Germline lookup yields CDR1 MNHEY and CDR2 SMNVEV (reference sequence). The CDR3 sequence is CASSLIQGQGGTQYF. DNA of the CDR3: TGTGCCAGCAGTTTAATACAGGGCCAGGGTGGTACCCAGTACTTC.

In this sample, this clonotype turned up a few times. This chain uses TRBV12-3 or TRBV12-4 with TRBJ2-4; 9 bases fit TRBD1. The CDR3 has 17 amino acids. J lost 2 bases, V lost 2 bases, and 7 bases had no gene match. Here the CDR3 reads CASSLRDRVGTKNIQYF. DNA of the CDR3: TGTGCCAGCAGTTTAAGGGACAGGGTGGGGACCAAAAACATTCAGTACTTC.

The V call is TRBV20-1, the J call TRBJ2-4, with 8 nucleotides matching TRBD1. CDR3 length: 14 amino acids. Germline V CDR1 and CDR2: DFQATT, SNEGSKA (reference sequence). V was clipped by 6 bases and J by 0 bases; unmatched bases: 4. CDR3 nucleotide sequence: TGCAGTGCGTCGACAGGGGTAGCCAAAAACATTCAGTACTTC. Its protein is CSASTGVAKNIQYF.

V usage is TRBV7-6 and J usage is TRBJ2-1, with D unclear. Germline V gene data show CDR1 as SGHVS and CDR2 as FNYEAQ. V was shortened by 5 bases and J by 7 bases, with 24 bases between the two germline ends. This CDR3 spans 17 amino acids. The CDR3 sequence is CASSPRWPSVNINEQFF. The CDR3 nucleotides read TGTGCCAGCAGCCCCCGGTGGCCCTCAGTCAATATTAATGAGCAGTTCTTC.